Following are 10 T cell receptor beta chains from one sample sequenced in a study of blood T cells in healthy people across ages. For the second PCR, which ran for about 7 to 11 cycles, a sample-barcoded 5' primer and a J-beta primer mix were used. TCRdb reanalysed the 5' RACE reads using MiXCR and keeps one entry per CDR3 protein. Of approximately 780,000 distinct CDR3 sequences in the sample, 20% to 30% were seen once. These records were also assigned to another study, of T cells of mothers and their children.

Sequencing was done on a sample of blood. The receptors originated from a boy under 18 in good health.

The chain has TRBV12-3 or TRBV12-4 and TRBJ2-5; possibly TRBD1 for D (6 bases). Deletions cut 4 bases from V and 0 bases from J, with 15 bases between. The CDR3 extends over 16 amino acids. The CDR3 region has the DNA TGTGCCAGCAGTTCAGTTATAACAGGGTACCAAGAGACCCAGTACTTC. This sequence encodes CASSSVITGYQETQYF.

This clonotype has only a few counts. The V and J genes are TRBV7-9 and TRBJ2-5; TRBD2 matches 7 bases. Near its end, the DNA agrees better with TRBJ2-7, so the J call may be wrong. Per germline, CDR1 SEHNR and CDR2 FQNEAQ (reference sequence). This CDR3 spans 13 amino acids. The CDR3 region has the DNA TGTGCCAGCATCCCATCCGGGGGGAACGAGCAGTACTTC. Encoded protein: CASIPSGGNEQYF.

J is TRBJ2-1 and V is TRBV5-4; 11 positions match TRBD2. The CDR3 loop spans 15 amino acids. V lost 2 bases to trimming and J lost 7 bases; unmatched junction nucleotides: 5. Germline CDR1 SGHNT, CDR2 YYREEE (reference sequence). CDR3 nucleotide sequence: TGTGCCAGCAGCTTCTCGCGACTAGCGGGGAATGAGCAGTTCTTC. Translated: CASSFSRLAGNEQFF.

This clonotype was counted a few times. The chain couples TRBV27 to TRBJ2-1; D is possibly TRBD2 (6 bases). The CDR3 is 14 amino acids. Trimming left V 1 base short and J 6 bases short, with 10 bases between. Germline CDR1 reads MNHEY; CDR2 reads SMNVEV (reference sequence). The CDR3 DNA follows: TGTGCCAGCAGTTTATGGGCTAGCGTCAATGAGCAGTTCTTC. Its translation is CASSLWASVNEQFF.

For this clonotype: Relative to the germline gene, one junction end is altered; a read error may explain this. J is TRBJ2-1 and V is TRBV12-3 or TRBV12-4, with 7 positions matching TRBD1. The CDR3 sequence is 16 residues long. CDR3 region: CAGSLVAQGKTDEQFF. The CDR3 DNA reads TGTGCCGGCAGTTTAGTGGCACAGGGGAAGACGGATGAGCAGTTCTTC.

The CDR3 is CSARPRDKLFF. CDR3 DNA: TGCAGTGCTAGACCCCGGGACAAACTGTTTTTT. The chain carries TRBV20-1 and TRBJ1-4; tentatively, D is TRBD1 (5 bases). The CDR3 runs 11 residues. Trimming left V 2 bases short and J 11 bases short, with 9 bases between. Per the germline V gene, CDR1 is DFQATT and CDR2 is SNEGSKA (reference sequence).

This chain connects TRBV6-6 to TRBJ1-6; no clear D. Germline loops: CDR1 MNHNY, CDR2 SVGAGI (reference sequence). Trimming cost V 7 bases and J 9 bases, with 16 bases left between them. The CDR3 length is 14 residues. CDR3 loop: CASNPRGIGSPLHF. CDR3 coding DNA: TGTGCCAGCAATCCCCGGGGAATAGGTTCACCCCTCCACTTT.

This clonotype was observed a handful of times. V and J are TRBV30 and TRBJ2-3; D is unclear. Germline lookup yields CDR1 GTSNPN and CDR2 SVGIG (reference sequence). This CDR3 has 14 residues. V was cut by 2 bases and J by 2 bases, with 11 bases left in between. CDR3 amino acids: CAWSNLRYTDTQYF. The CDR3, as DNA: TGTGCCTGGAGTAATCTACGGTACACAGATACGCAGTATTTT. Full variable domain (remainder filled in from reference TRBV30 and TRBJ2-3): SQTIHQWPATLVQPVGSPLSLECTVEGTSNPNLYWYRQAAGRGLQLLFYSVGIGQISSEVPQNLSASRPQDRQFILSSKKLLLSDSGFYLCAWSNLRYTDTQYFGPGTRLTVL.

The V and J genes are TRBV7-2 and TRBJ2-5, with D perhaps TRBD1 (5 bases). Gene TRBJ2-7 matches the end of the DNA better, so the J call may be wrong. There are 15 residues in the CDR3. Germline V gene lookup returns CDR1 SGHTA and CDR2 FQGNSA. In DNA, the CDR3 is TGTGCCAGCAGCGACCCGGGCATCAGGGCCTACGAGCAGTACTTC. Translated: CASSDPGIRAYEQYF.

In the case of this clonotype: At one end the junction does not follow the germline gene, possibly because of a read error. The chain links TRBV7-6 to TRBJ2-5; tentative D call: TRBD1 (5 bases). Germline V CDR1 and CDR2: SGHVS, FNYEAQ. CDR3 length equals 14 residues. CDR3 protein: CASSIDRAQEAQYF. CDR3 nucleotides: TGTGCCAGCAGCATAGACAGAGCCCAAGAGGCCCAGTACTTC.